The 10 T cell receptor beta chains below all came from one sample that was sequenced in a study of blood T cell repertoires in COVID-19. TCRdb's copy holds only in-frame clones and misses some; the assay was immunoSEQ multiplex PCR. The profile covers over 110,000 clones, with about 87% appearing a single time and 3.5% to 5% taken by the ten largest. Sequencing used PBMCs or T cells enriched from blood (not recorded which). The receptors come from a man between 50 and 59 years old in a cohort exposed to, infected with or recovered from COVID-19 (not recorded which).

The chain employs TRBV11-2 and TRBJ2-7; D may be TRBD1 (6 bases). The CDR3 consists of 13 residues. Trimming took off 8 bases at V and 0 bases at J, with 11 bases between the two ends. Germline V gives CDR1 SGHAT, CDR2 FQNNGV. Here the CDR3 reads CASLQGPSYEQYF. The CDR3 DNA reads TGTGCCAGCCTCCAGGGGCCCTCCTACGAGCAGTACTTC.

The rearrangement uses TRBV7-4 and TRBJ2-7, with 7 bases identical to TRBD1. With V trimmed by 3 bases and J by 5 bases, 10 bases remained unmatched. Germline V gives CDR1 SGHVT, CDR2 SQSDAQ. This CDR3 has 15 residues. CDR3 nucleotide sequence: TGTGCCAGCAGCTTTCACAGGACAGGTAACGACGAGCAGTACTTC. This codes for CASSFHRTGNDEQYF.

The J gene is TRBJ2-7, the V gene TRBV12-3 or TRBV12-4, with D maybe TRBD1 (5 bases). There are 13 residues in the CDR3. V gave up 3 bases and J gave up 2 bases, with 8 bases separating them. This CDR3 reads CASSFGHTYEQYF. The CDR3 bases are TGTGCCAGCAGTTTCGGACACACCTACGAGCAGTACTTC.

The V call is TRBV10-2, the J call TRBJ2-2; 8 bases are shared with TRBD2. This CDR3 contains 13 residues. Germline V gene sequence: CDR1 WSHSY, CDR2 SAAADI. The V gene end was trimmed by 5 bases and the J gene end by 6 bases; junction bases not matched to a gene: 2. CDR3 sequence reads: CASSQRESGELFF. The CDR3 DNA follows: TGCGCCAGCAGTCAGCGGGAGTCCGGGGAGCTGTTTTTT.

CDR3 in amino acids: CASSLGAGGELFF. The CDR3 bases are TGTGCCAGTAGCCTCGGAGCGGGTGGGGAGCTGTTTTTT. V usage is TRBV19 and J usage is TRBJ2-2; D perhaps matches TRBD2 (6 bases). This CDR3 spans 13 amino acids. Germline V gives CDR1 LNHDA, CDR2 SQIVND (reference sequence). With 6 bases removed from V and 8 bases from J, the gap between germline ends came to 13 bases.

The chain recombines TRBV3-1 (or the pseudogene TRBV3-2) with TRBJ2-5; D is perhaps TRBD2 (6 bases). V was clipped by 4 bases and J by 0 bases, with 18 bases between them. This CDR3 is 17 amino acids long. Germline V gene sequence: CDR1 LGHDT, CDR2 YNNKEL (reference sequence). CDR3 residues: CASSLSRGRPYQETQYF. The CDR3 coding sequence is TGTGCCAGCAGCCTCTCTCGTGGGAGGCCCTACCAAGAGACCCAGTACTTC.

The gene calls are TRBV28 and TRBJ2-7, with D maybe TRBD2 (6 bases). The CDR3 spans 14 residues. Germline V gives CDR1 MDHEN, CDR2 SYDVKM. Trimming pared 2 bases from V and 4 bases from J, leaving 12 bases between. The CDR3 DNA reads as TGTGCCAGCAGTTTAGGGGGGAGTGGATACGAGCAGTACTTC. Its translation is CASSLGGSGYEQYF.

The chain recombines TRBV30 with TRBJ1-4, with 9 bases aligning to TRBD1. With 4 bases clipped from V and 6 bases from J, the junction kept 3 bases outside the gene matches. The CDR3 has 13 residues. Per the germline V gene, CDR1 is GTSNPN and CDR2 is SVGIG (reference sequence). CDR3 sequence reads: CAWTGQGYEKLFF. For the CDR3, the DNA is TGTGCCTGGACCGGACAGGGGTATGAAAAACTGTTTTTT.

This clone occurred once. In DNA, the CDR3 is TGTGCCAGCAGTTTCAGCGACTCCTACAATGAGCAGTTCTTC. This translates into CASSFSDSYNEQFF. The chain is built from TRBV28 and TRBJ2-1; D not resolved. CDR1 MDHEN and CDR2 SYDVKM come from the germline V gene. This CDR3 is 14 amino acids long. V was trimmed by 3 bases and J by 0 bases, leaving 6 bases between them.

The chain couples TRBV7-6 to TRBJ1-1; no clear D gene. The CDR3 has 12 residues. Trimming shortened V by 2 bases and J by 7 bases, and 8 bases separated the two germline ends. CDR1 is SGHVS, CDR2 FNYEAQ, per germline. The CDR3 spells CASSLKGSEAFF. CDR3 nucleotide sequence: TGTGCCAGCAGCTTAAAAGGGAGTGAAGCTTTCTTT.